A selection of T cell receptor beta chains follows, all from one sample in a study of blood T cell repertoires in COVID-19. Some clones are missing from TCRdb's copy, which holds only in-frame ones; the method was immunoSEQ multiplex PCR. Of about 240,000 clones in the sample, 87% were seen once. Source material: PBMCs or T cells enriched from blood (not recorded which). All receptors come from a woman under 40 with acute COVID-19. The CDR3 runs from the conserved cysteine through the conserved F or W. A D gene is named only where the DNA matches it firmly. Clone size is given for some rows only: seen once, a few or many times, or a class if the clone is expanded.

v_gene	d_gene	j_gene	len	abundance	CDR3aa	CDR3nt
TRBV27	.	TRBJ1-1	15	.	CASSLFGPISTEAFF	TGTGCCAGCAGTTTATTTGGGCCCATTAGCACTGAAGCTTTCTTT
TRBV5-1	.	TRBJ1-1	14	.	CASSLARRYAEAFF	TGCGCCAGCAGCTTGGCACGGAGGTACGCTGAAGCTTTCTTT
TRBV19	.	TRBJ2-5	14	.	CASRDAGISETQYF	TGTGCCAGTAGGGACGCGGGAATCTCGGAGACCCAGTACTTC
TRBV27	.	TRBJ2-7	13	.	CASSLSRSGEQYF	TGTGCCAGCAGTTTATCGCGGAGCGGCGAGCAGTACTTC
TRBV5-1	TRBD2	TRBJ2-7	15	.	CASSLASGIIYEQYF	TGCGCCAGCAGCTTGGCTAGCGGGATAATCTACGAGCAGTACTTC
TRBV7-2	.	TRBJ2-1	18	once	CASSLRQGGGVPRNEQFF	TGTGCCAGCAGCTTAAGACAAGGGGGGGGCGTCCCTCGCAATGAGCAGTTCTTC
TRBV6-5	TRBD1	TRBJ2-1	14	once	CASSRTGWKDEQFF	TGTGCCAGCAGCCGGACAGGGTGGAAGGATGAGCAGTTCTTC
TRBV5-1	.	TRBJ2-7	13	.	CASSLELEYEQYF	TGCGCCAGCAGCTTGGAGTTAGAGTACGAGCAGTACTTC
TRBV6-5	TRBD2	TRBJ2-3	14	.	CASRGAGGLDTQYF	TGTGCCAGCAGAGGAGCGGGGGGTTTAGATACGCAGTATTTT
TRBV4-1	.	TRBJ2-7	16	.	CASSRGVGTHSYEQYF	TGCGCCAGCAGCCGAGGAGTCGGGACACATTCCTACGAGCAGTACTTC
TRBV4-1	.	TRBJ1-6	12	.	CASSQVQTPLHF	TGCGCCAGCAGCCAAGTCCAAACACCCCTCCACTTT
TRBV18	.	TRBJ1-6	14	.	CASSRVRVDSPLHF	TGTGCCAGCTCAAGAGTCAGGGTTGATTCACCCCTCCACTTT
TRBV2	.	TRBJ1-3	15	.	CASTWQGISGNTIYF	TGTGCCAGCACCTGGCAGGGTATCTCTGGAAACACCATATATTTT
TRBV27	TRBD1	TRBJ1-5	15	.	CASGRDRGTLWPQHF	TGTGCCAGCGGCCGGGACAGGGGGACTCTTTGGCCCCAGCATTTT
TRBV6-5	TRBD1	TRBJ1-2	14	few	CASSYDRGRRGYTF	TGTGCCAGCAGTTACGACAGGGGGCGTCGCGGCTACACCTTC
TRBV19	TRBD1	TRBJ2-5	13	.	CASGTAYEETQYF	TGTGCCAGCGGGACAGCCTATGAAGAGACCCAGTACTTC
TRBV29-1	TRBD1	TRBJ1-1	14	.	CSVSFTGEDTEAFF	TGCAGCGTTTCGTTTACAGGGGAAGACACTGAAGCTTTCTTT
TRBV19	TRBD1	TRBJ1-5	15	.	CASRVTGGGNQPQHF	TGTGCCAGTAGGGTTACAGGGGGCGGCAATCAGCCCCAGCATTTT
TRBV11-2	.	TRBJ2-4	19	.	CASSPSTLRGGLAKNIQYF	TGTGCCAGCAGCCCCTCAACGCTACGAGGAGGGCTAGCCAAAAACATTCAGTACTTC
TRBV4-3	.	TRBJ2-3	16	.	CASSQDLRGTTDTQYF	TGCGCCAGCAGCCAAGATCTAAGGGGTACCACAGATACGCAGTATTTT
TRBV28	TRBD1	TRBJ1-5	14	.	CASSTTGGNQPQHF	TGTGCCAGCAGCACGACAGGGGGCAATCAGCCCCAGCATTTT
TRBV6-5	.	TRBJ1-3	14	.	CASSSTGSGNTIYF	TGTGCCAGCAGTTCCACAGGTTCTGGAAACACCATATATTTT
TRBV7-9	.	TRBJ1-1	14	.	CASTLGNPGTEAFF	TGTGCCAGCACCTTGGGCAACCCGGGAACTGAAGCTTTCTTT
TRBV5-1	TRBD2	TRBJ2-2	17	.	CASFSAPGLGNTGELFF	TGCGCCAGCTTTTCCGCTCCGGGACTAGGGAACACCGGGGAGCTGTTTTTT
TRBV6-1	TRBD1	TRBJ1-5	14	.	CASSEGQGLQPQHF	TGTGCCAGCAGTGAGGGACAGGGGTTACAGCCCCAGCATTTT
TRBV4-1	TRBD1	TRBJ2-3	14	.	CASSQDGQVDTQYF	TGCGCCAGCAGCCAAGATGGACAGGTCGATACGCAGTATTTT
TRBV27	.	TRBJ1-5	13	.	CASSPGASQPQHF	TGTGCCAGCAGCCCCGGAGCAAGTCAGCCCCAGCATTTT
TRBV24-1	TRBD1	TRBJ2-7	14	.	CATSPGQGSHEQYF	TGTGCCACCAGTCCGGGACAGGGATCGCACGAGCAGTACTTC
TRBV7-9	.	TRBJ1-1	14	.	CASSLSVANTEAFF	TGTGCCAGCAGCTTATCGGTCGCCAACACTGAAGCTTTCTTT
TRBV25-1	TRBD1	TRBJ1-4	15	.	CASSESGGRSEKLFF	TGTGCCAGCAGTGAATCAGGGGGGCGAAGCGAAAAACTGTTTTTT
TRBV6-2/TRBV6-3	.	TRBJ2-2	16	.	CASSNIGDRVTGELFF	TGTGCCAGCAGCAATATCGGAGACAGAGTCACCGGGGAGCTGTTTTTT
TRBV5-8	TRBD1	TRBJ1-2	15	few	CASRLTGGAGYGYTF	TGTGCCAGCAGGTTAACAGGGGGCGCGGGCTATGGCTACACCTTC
TRBV7-9	TRBD2	TRBJ2-7	15	.	CASSLARGVGYEQYF	TGTGCCAGCAGCTTAGCCCGGGGGGTCGGGTACGAGCAGTACTTC
TRBV14	TRBD1	TRBJ2-5	16	.	CASSPGGQATGETQYF	TGTGCCAGCAGCCCTGGGGGACAGGCCACCGGAGAGACCCAGTACTTC
TRBV19	.	TRBJ2-7	13	.	CASSRGHTYEQYF	TGTGCCAGTAGTAGAGGACACACCTACGAGCAGTACTTC
TRBV5-4	.	TRBJ1-2	13	few	CASSLQGNYGYTF	TGTGCCAGCAGCTTGCAGGGGAACTATGGCTACACCTTC
TRBV5-4	TRBD1	TRBJ2-7	14	.	CASRNRGDSYEQYF	TGTGCCAGCAGGAACAGGGGCGACTCCTACGAGCAGTACTTC
TRBV11-2	.	TRBJ1-1	12	.	CASSLRFTEAFF	TGTGCCAGCAGCTTACGGTTCACTGAAGCTTTCTTT
TRBV9	.	TRBJ1-3	13	.	CASSAEGRNTIYF	TGTGCCAGCAGCGCCGAGGGCCGAAACACCATATATTTT
TRBV6-5	TRBD1	TRBJ1-1	15	.	CASSLTGSMRTEAFF	TGTGCCAGCAGTTTGACAGGGAGTATGAGGACTGAAGCTTTCTTT
TRBV10-2	.	TRBJ1-1	12	.	CASTDFNTEAFF	TGCGCCAGCACAGACTTTAACACTGAAGCTTTCTTT